Included here is one TCR beta chain sequence, with context. The antigen remains undetermined. The authors combined CD45RO+ cells with CCR7-negative CD45RA+ TemRA cells as CD8 memory. V lost 7 bases and J lost 2, with 6 bases in between. The CDR3 runs to 11 residues. Germline CDR1 MDHEN, CDR2 SYDVKM. The data were taken from a study of shared clonotypes between healthy human individuals. Study-wide results and caveats: With a handful of donors compared, 5% to 5.5% of naive CD4 clonotypes were shared. The generation probabilities recorded for non-shared clonotypes fell below those of clonotypes shared by all four donors.

Deep was the level at which the assay was run. Assay used: immunoSEQ multiplex PCR; TCRdb lists only in-frame clones, some missing. The data hold tens of thousands of clones, with 60% to 65% observed a single time. The TCR was taken from a young man in good health. This chain uses TRBV28 with TRBJ2-7, with D tentatively TRBD1 (5 bases). The sequencing sample was made of memory CD8+ T cells sorted from blood. Subset reported: CD45RO+ cells pooled with CCR7-negative TemRA cells. In DNA, the CDR3 is TGTGCCAGCACAGGGACCTACGAGCAGTACTTC. It specifies CASTGTYEQYF.